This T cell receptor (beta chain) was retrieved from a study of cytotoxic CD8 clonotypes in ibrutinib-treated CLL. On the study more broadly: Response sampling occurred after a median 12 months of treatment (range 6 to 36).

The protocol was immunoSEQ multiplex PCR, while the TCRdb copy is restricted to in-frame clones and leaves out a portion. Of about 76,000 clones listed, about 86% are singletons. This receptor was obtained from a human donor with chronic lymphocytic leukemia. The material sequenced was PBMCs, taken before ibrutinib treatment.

The CDR3 region is CASGRRAEMLAFF. The CDR3 DNA is TGTGCCAGCGGGCGAAGGGCGGAGATGCTGGCTTTCTTT. The chain carries TRBV6-5 and TRBJ1-1; D call uncertain. There are 13 residues in the CDR3. The V gene's germline CDR1 is MNHEY and CDR2 SVGAGI. Trimming shortened V by 8 bases and J by 11 bases, and 21 bases separated the two germline ends.